The 8 T cell receptor beta chains in this list originate from one sample, sequenced in a study of blood T cell repertoires in COVID-19. Sequenced by immunoSEQ multiplex PCR; TCRdb stores in-frame clones only, minus some. Among some 140,000 clones listed, 79% were seen once. Sequenced: peripheral blood. These receptors all stem from a man between 60 and 75 years old with acute or convalescent COVID-19.

The chain carries TRBV6-5 and TRBJ1-4; D may be TRBD1 (5 bases). The germline V gene has CDR1 MNHEY and CDR2 SVGAGI. V lost 0 bases and J 4 bases, leaving 6 bases between the germline ends. The CDR3 consists of 14 residues. As DNA, the CDR3 is TGTGCCAGCAGTTACTCGGGGGGTAATGAAAAACTGTTTTTT. Encoded protein: CASSYSGGNEKLFF.

The chain couples TRBV5-4 to TRBJ2-5; 8 bases map to TRBD2. Per the germline V gene, CDR1 is SGHNT and CDR2 is YYREEE (reference sequence). The V and J ends lost 4 bases and 1 base, in that order; junction bases with no gene match: 6. This CDR3 is built from 15 residues. For the CDR3, the DNA is TGTGCCAGCAGCGCGGGGGGCCAGCCCCAAGAGACCCAGTACTTC. Translation: CASSAGGQPQETQYF.

The chain recombines TRBV29-1 with TRBJ1-4; tentatively, D is TRBD1 (5 bases). The germline V gene has CDR1 SQVTM and CDR2 ANQGSEA. This CDR3 is 14 amino acids long. V gave up 6 bases and J gave up 3 bases, with 14 bases separating them. The CDR3 DNA follows: TGCAGCGTCAACAAACAGGATGCTAATGAAAAACTGTTTTTT. Protein: CSVNKQDANEKLFF.

This chain uses TRBV30 with TRBJ2-7; 8 bases align to TRBD2. The CDR3 is 13 amino acids. J was trimmed by 6 bases and V by 4 bases; bases with no gene match: 8. Germline V lookup: CDR1 GTSNPN, CDR2 SVGIG (reference sequence). The CDR3 sequence: CAWTERETSEQYF. CDR3 sequence (DNA): TGTGCCTGGACGGAGCGGGAGACGAGCGAGCAGTACTTC. Together with reference TRBV30 and TRBJ2-7, the CDR3 gives the full variable domain: SQTIHQWPATLVQPVGSPLSLECTVEGTSNPNLYWYRQAAGRGLQLLFYSVGIGQISSEVPQNLSASRPQDRQFILSSKKLLLSDSGFYLCAWTERETSEQYFGPGTRLTVT.

The V gene is TRBV29-1, the J gene TRBJ1-2; TRBD1 matches at 7 bases. After removal of 7 bases from V and 8 bases from J, the junction contained 7 bases not matched to a gene. CDR1 and CDR2 (germline): SQVTM, ANQGSEA. This CDR3 contains 11 residues. The CDR3 region is CSADRAFGYTF. DNA for the CDR3: TGCAGCGCCGACAGGGCGTTCGGCTACACCTTC. Variable domain in full (rest from reference TRBV29-1 and TRBJ1-2): SAVISQKPSRDICQRGTSLTIQCQVDSQVTMMFWYRQQPGQSLTLIATANQGSEATYESGFVIDKFPISRPNLTFSTLTVSNMSPEDSSIYLCSADRAFGYTFGSGTRLTVV.

This rearrangement joins TRBV28 to TRBJ1-5, with 7 bases lining up with TRBD1. Germline CDR1 is MDHEN and CDR2 is SYDVKM. The CDR3 runs to 16 residues. V shed 6 bases, J shed 5 bases, and the junction held 13 bases outside the gene matches. The CDR3 is CASSPADRAGDQPQHF. The CDR3, as DNA: TGTGCCAGCAGCCCAGCCGACAGGGCCGGGGATCAGCCCCAGCATTTT.

The sample holds a few counts of this clone. The V call is TRBV6-2 or TRBV6-3, the J call TRBJ1-6; the D is unclear. CDR1 MNHEY and CDR2 SVGEGT come from the germline V gene. The CDR3 spans 14 residues. V was trimmed by 0 bases and J by 12 bases, leaving 12 bases between them. Here the CDR3 DNA reads TGTGCCAGCAGTTACTCTGGGTCCCCAGGACCCCTCCACTTT. It specifies CASSYSGSPGPLHF.

This chain joins TRBV28 and TRBJ1-5; 7 nucleotides align to TRBD1. Germline lookup yields CDR1 MDHEN and CDR2 SYDVKM. The V and J ends lost 3 bases and 0 bases, in that order; junction bases with no gene match: 8. The CDR3 has 17 amino acids. CDR3 nucleotide sequence: TGTGCCAGCAGTTTCCGGGACAGACCTCTTAGCAATCAGCCCCAGCATTTT. Its protein is CASSFRDRPLSNQPQHF.